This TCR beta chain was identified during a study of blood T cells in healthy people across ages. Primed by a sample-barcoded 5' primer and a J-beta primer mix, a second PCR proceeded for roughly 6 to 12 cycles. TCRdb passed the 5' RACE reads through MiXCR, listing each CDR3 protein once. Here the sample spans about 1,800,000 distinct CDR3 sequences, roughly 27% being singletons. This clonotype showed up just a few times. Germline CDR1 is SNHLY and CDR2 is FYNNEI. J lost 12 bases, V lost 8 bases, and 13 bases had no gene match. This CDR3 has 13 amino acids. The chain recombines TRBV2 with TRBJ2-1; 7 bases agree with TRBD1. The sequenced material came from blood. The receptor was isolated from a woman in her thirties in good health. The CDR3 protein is CASGGLRQGRQFF. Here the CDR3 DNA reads TGTGCCAGCGGGGGTCTAAGACAGGGCCGGCAGTTCTTC.